This T cell receptor beta chain is drawn from a study of blood T cell repertoires in COVID-19. On the study more broadly: The United States, Italy and Spain provided the acute and convalescent COVID-19 samples.

The CDR3 is 11 amino acids. V lost 4 bases and J 4 bases, leaving 5 bases between the germline ends. The V gene's germline CDR1 is SQVTM and CDR2 ANQGSEA. Each participant's cohort was designated according to participant-reported clinical history. Cohort 3 recovery required two negative PCRs, clearance, or symptom resolution. Source study methods: Reference gene primer amplification in the assay estimated nucleated cell counts. The assay was immunoSEQ multiplex PCR, and TCRdb's table has in-frame clones only and misses some. V and J calls and clone size are those listed in that table; D and trimming were worked out from the DNA. The sample holds about 330,000 clones; 86% are singletons and the top ten take 8% to 13%.

The chain employs TRBV29-1 and TRBJ2-1, with D unclear. This receptor was identified in a woman younger than 35 who had recovered from COVID-19. The sample taken for sequencing was PBMCs or T cells enriched from blood (not recorded which). The CDR3 sequence is CSVGEYNEQFF. The CDR3 nucleotides read TGCAGCGTTGGCGAATACAATGAGCAGTTCTTC.